A selection of T cell receptor beta chains follows, all from one sample in a study of cytomegalovirus exposure and HLA in healthy donors. The protocol was immunoSEQ multiplex PCR, while the TCRdb copy is restricted to in-frame clones and leaves out a portion. The data hold roughly 86,000 clones, with roughly three fifths observed a single time. Sequencing was carried out using PBMCs. The source of these receptors is a man aged 25 to 40 in good health and CMV-seronegative. Both conserved end residues are part of each CDR3. Fields, in order: V gene, D gene, J gene, clone size, CDR3 DNA, CDR3 protein. The D gene is left open where the match is weak. The listing skips clone size in some rows; elsewhere it reads once, few, many or a size class.

>TRBV2|.|TRBJ2-2|.
TGTGCCAGCAGAACCGGGACTTACAACGCCGGGGAGCTGTTTTTT
CASRTGTYNAGELFF
>TRBV7-3|.|TRBJ2-5|.
TGTGCCAGCAGCTTAGGCATGATTGGGGGCGGTGGGGAGACCCAGTACTTC
CASSLGMIGGGGETQYF
>TRBV11-3|TRBD1|TRBJ2-4|.
TGTGCCAGCAGCCCGGGGACAGGGCGTTCTGTCAAAAACATTCAGTACTTC
CASSPGTGRSVKNIQYF
>TRBV13|TRBD2|TRBJ2-4|few
TGTGCCAGCAGCCGGGGGGGGGCCAAAAACATTCAGTACTTC
CASSRGGAKNIQYF
>TRBV7-8|TRBD1|TRBJ1-1|.
TGTGCCAGCAGCCCGACAGGGGGCGTGTCAGCTTTCTTT
CASSPTGGVSAFF
>TRBV30|.|TRBJ1-2|few
TGTGCCTGGAGTACAGGGACGGGCTACACCTTC
CAWSTGTGYTF
>TRBV5-4|TRBD1|TRBJ1-2|.
TGTGCCAGCAGCTGGCGGACAGGGGGCCTGTATGGCTACACCTTC
CASSWRTGGLYGYTF
>TRBV4-1|.|TRBJ2-7|.
TGCGCCAGCAGCGAGGGGGGGACAGGCTCCTACGAGCAGTACTTC
CASSEGGTGSYEQYF
>TRBV30|TRBD1|TRBJ2-4|.
TGTGCCTGGAGTGTACAGGGGGTCGTTTCCAAAAACATTCAGTACTTC
CAWSVQGVVSKNIQYF
>TRBV30|TRBD2|TRBJ2-5|few
TGTGCCTGGAGTGTAACGGGCGGGAGCTCGGAGACCCAGTACTTC
CAWSVTGGSSETQYF
>TRBV28|.|TRBJ1-1|.
TGTGCCACTACAGGCACAGTGAAAAACACTGAAGCTTTCTTT
CATTGTVKNTEAFF
>TRBV2|.|TRBJ1-1|.
TGTGCCAGCCTTAGGATTCAGGGCACTGAAGCTTTCTTT
CASLRIQGTEAFF